This record concerns one T cell receptor beta chain sequence. The antigen is undetermined. This entry comes from a study of early T cells in non-severe SARS-CoV-2 infection. Points from the study as a whole: VDJdb-based annotation leaned toward anti-spike CD8 responses and missed private and CD4 specificities.

Individual cDNA molecules each received unique molecular identifiers attached to them. Each CDR3 protein gets one entry after TCRdb re-called the 5' RACE reads with MiXCR. The sample shows tens of thousands of distinct CDR3 sequences, about 6% of them seen only once. Trimming cost V 1 base and J 10 bases, with 16 bases left between them. This CDR3 is 14 amino acids long. Germline V gene sequence: CDR1 LNHNV, CDR2 YYDKDF (reference sequence). J is TRBJ1-1 and V is TRBV15; D gene ambiguous. Sequencing used whole blood. The sequence was collected from an adult who was a healthcare worker with PCR-confirmed SARS-CoV-2 infection or an uninfected control (not recorded which). The CDR3 DNA sequence: TGTGCCACCAGCAGAGGAGGAGGGTTGGCCGGAGCTTTCTTT. Translated: CATSRGGGLAGAFF.